The next 28 T cell receptor beta chains were all read from a single sample in a study of shared clonotypes between healthy human individuals. Measured with immunoSEQ multiplex PCR; TCRdb has only the in-frame clones, and not every one. The data show 300,000 to 400,000 clones, around 72% seen once. Sequencing was carried out using memory CD4+ T cells sorted from blood. Subset reported: CD45RA-negative fraction. These receptors came from a man younger than 45 in good health.

The chain has TRBV7-8 and TRBJ1-2; tentative D call: TRBD1 (6 bases). Germline CDR1 reads SGHVS; CDR2 reads FQNEAQ. The CDR3 runs 13 residues. V lost 5 bases to trimming and J lost 6 bases, with 13 bases between them. The CDR3 nucleotides are TGTGCCAGCAGCCCAACCCCAGGGGATGGCTACACCTTC. Its translation is CASSPTPGDGYTF. Using reference TRBV7-8 and TRBJ1-2 for the parts outside the CDR3, the full variable domain is GAGVSQSPRYKVAKRGQDVALRCDPISGHVSLFWYQQALGQGPEFLTYFQNEAQLDKSGLPSDRFFAERPEGSVSTLKIQRTQQEDSAVYLCASSPTPGDGYTFGSGTRLTVV.

The rearrangement links TRBV28 to TRBJ1-5; TRBD1 matches 7 bases. The CDR3 is 15 residues long. V shed 5 bases, J shed 4 bases, and the junction held 8 bases outside the gene matches. Germline assignment: CDR1 MDHEN and CDR2 SYDVKM. Written as DNA, the CDR3 is TGTGCCAGCAGTGCCGCGACAGGGTATAATCAGCCCCAGCATTTT. It is translated as CASSAATGYNQPQHF. Combining the CDR3 with reference TRBV28 and TRBJ1-5 gives the whole variable domain DVKVTQSSRYLVKRTGEKVFLECVQDMDHENMFWYRQDPGLGLRLIYFSYDVKMKEKGDIPEGYSVSREKKERFSLILESASTNQTSMYLCASSAATGYNQPQHFGDGTRLSIL.

This chain uses TRBV2 with TRBJ2-1, with D perhaps TRBD2 (5 bases). Germline V gene lookup returns CDR1 SNHLY and CDR2 FYNNEI. Trimming left V 4 bases short and J 6 bases short, with 7 bases between. The CDR3 extends over 12 amino acids. Here the CDR3 reads CASSGEGNEQFF. The CDR3 DNA reads TGTGCCAGCAGTGGTGAGGGCAATGAGCAGTTCTTC.

V is TRBV7-3 and J is TRBJ2-2; tentatively, D is TRBD2 (6 bases). CDR3 length: 14 amino acids. V gave up 5 bases and J gave up 6 bases, with 13 bases separating them. The germline CDR1 and CDR2 sequences are SGHTA and FQGTGA. CDR3 sequence reads: CASSTELASGELFF. The DNA for the CDR3 is TGTGCCAGCAGCACCGAACTAGCATCCGGGGAGCTGTTTTTT.

The chain employs TRBV7-8 and TRBJ1-2; 10 bases fit TRBD1. V lost 1 base, J lost 3 bases, and 5 bases stayed unmatched. This CDR3 spans 16 amino acids. CDR1 is SGHVS and CDR2 is FQNEAQ in the germline V gene. The CDR3 DNA reads TGTGCCAGCAGCTTAGTGCAGGACAGGGGGGACTATGGCTACACCTTC. It translates to CASSLVQDRGDYGYTF.

The chain recombines TRBV28 with TRBJ1-2; D is possibly TRBD1 (6 bases). V was pared by 3 bases and J by 4 bases, with 9 bases between. Germline CDR1 is MDHEN and CDR2 is SYDVKM. The CDR3 contains 13 residues. This CDR3 is CASSFPDSYGYTF. The CDR3 nucleotides are TGTGCCAGCAGTTTCCCGGACAGCTATGGCTACACCTTC.

The genes are TRBV27 and TRBJ2-7, with D maybe TRBD2 (6 bases). Trimming took off 3 bases at V and 0 bases at J, with 12 bases between the two ends. CDR1 is MNHEY, CDR2 SMNVEV, per germline (reference sequence). The CDR3 spans 15 residues. In DNA, the CDR3 is TGTGCCAGCAGTTTTTATCTAGCGCACTCCTACGAGCAGTACTTC. It yields the protein CASSFYLAHSYEQYF.

The J gene is TRBJ1-5, the V gene TRBV28; the match to TRBD1 covers 7 bases. Trimming at V came to 6 bases and at J to 6 bases, leaving 5 bases not matched to a gene. From germline, CDR1 is MDHEN and CDR2 SYDVKM. CDR3 size: 13 residues. CDR3 coding DNA: TGTGCCAGCAGCAGGGGGATTCGTCAGCCCCAGCATTTT. It specifies CASSRGIRQPQHF.

This clone was picked up a small number of times. The chain has TRBV7-8 and TRBJ2-7; 9 bases align to TRBD2. This CDR3 spans 14 amino acids. Trimming took 10 bases from V and 1 from J; bases not matched to a gene: 8. Germline CDR1 is SGHVS and CDR2 is FQNEAQ. CDR3 region: CATKRAGGSYEQYF. The DNA of the CDR3 is TGTGCCACAAAGAGGGCGGGAGGGTCCTACGAGCAGTACTTC.

J is TRBJ2-2 and V is TRBV7-2, with a weak D call TRBD2 (5 bases). Germline lookup yields CDR1 SGHTA and CDR2 FQGNSA. The CDR3 is 15 residues long. V lost 2 bases, J lost 2 bases, and 9 bases lay in between. CDR3 protein: CASSLRGLNTGELFF. Here the CDR3 DNA reads TGTGCCAGCAGCTTACGCGGGCTCAACACCGGGGAGCTGTTTTTT.

The chain links TRBV27 to TRBJ2-6; TRBD1 agrees at 9 bases. The V gene end was trimmed by 5 bases and the J gene end by 4 bases; junction bases not matched to a gene: 15. Germline assignment: CDR1 MNHEY and CDR2 SMNVEV (reference sequence). The CDR3 has 19 residues. The CDR3 DNA reads TGTGCCAGCAGTCCCGGACAGGGGCCCTTTCTTTACGGGGCCAACGTCCTGACTTTC. This sequence encodes CASSPGQGPFLYGANVLTF.

This clone was recorded only once. The V and J genes are TRBV5-1 and TRBJ2-5; D remains unclear. The CDR3 totals 12 residues. The germline V gene has CDR1 SGHRS and CDR2 YFSETQ. The ends were cut back, 7 bases at V and 5 bases at J, with 12 bases in the middle. CDR3 protein: CASSEPGETQYF. Here the CDR3 DNA reads TGCGCCAGCTCAGAGCCTGGGGAGACCCAGTACTTC.

The chain joins TRBV25-1 to TRBJ2-1, with 7 bases matching TRBD2. V shed 10 bases, J shed 1 base, and the junction held 4 bases outside the gene matches. There are 13 residues in the CDR3. Germline V gene sequence: CDR1 MGHDK, CDR2 SYGVNS. This CDR3 is CATQGGSYNEQFF. The CDR3 DNA follows: TGTGCCACCCAGGGAGGGTCCTACAATGAGCAGTTCTTC.

Remarks on this clone: Other DNA sequences in this specimen translate into the identical CDR3. The chain joins TRBV18 to TRBJ2-5; D gene unclear. Germline CDR1 KGHSH, CDR2 LQKENI. The CDR3 consists of 13 residues. The ends were cut back, 0 bases at V and 4 bases at J, with 6 bases in the middle. The CDR3 nucleotides read TGTGCCAGCTCACCACCGATGGGAGAGACCCAGTACTTC. It encodes CASSPPMGETQYF.

This chain links TRBV12-5 with TRBJ2-5; TRBD2 might be the D (7 bases). V lost 2 bases, J lost 5 bases, and 15 bases lay in between. This CDR3 has 15 residues. Per germline, CDR1 LGHNT and CDR2 FRNRAP. CDR3 residues: CASGLKGGRGETQYF. The CDR3 DNA sequence: TGTGCTAGTGGTTTGAAGGGGGGGCGCGGGGAGACCCAGTACTTC.

This chain joins TRBV10-3 and TRBJ2-7; no clear D. V shed 10 bases and J shed 2 bases, with 15 bases lying between them. CDR1 is ENHRY, CDR2 SYGVKD, per germline. The CDR3 extends over 13 amino acids. The CDR3 region is CATSDGNTYEQYF. As DNA, the CDR3 is TGTGCCACCTCAGACGGAAATACCTACGAGCAGTACTTC.

The rearrangement uses TRBV2 and TRBJ2-2; D is perhaps TRBD1 or TRBD2 (5 bases each). Per germline, CDR1 SNHLY and CDR2 FYNNEI. Trimming removed 8 bases at V and 0 bases at J, with 16 bases between. The CDR3 has 16 residues. The CDR3 DNA reads TGTGCCAGCCGACCGGGTGGGGGAGCGAACACCGGGGAGCTGTTTTTT. It specifies CASRPGGGANTGELFF.

This clone was recorded at least ten times. The chain combines TRBV6-1 with TRBJ2-7; D unclear. The germline V gene has CDR1 MNHNS and CDR2 SASEGT. The germline V and J ends were trimmed by 7 bases and 0 bases, with 16 bases remaining between them. This CDR3 contains 15 residues. In DNA, the CDR3 is TGTGCCAGCAAAACCTGGCCAGCAAGCTCCTACGAGCAGTACTTC. This codes for CASKTWPASSYEQYF.

The chain is built from TRBV4-3 and TRBJ2-7; a possible D gene is TRBD2 (5 bases). This CDR3 contains 14 residues. Germline CDR1 and CDR2: LGHNA and YSLEER. V was clipped by 1 base and J by 9 bases, with 16 bases between them. The CDR3 bases are TGCGCCAGCAGCCAAGGTACGGGAACCCTTCCGCAGTACTTC. It codes for CASSQGTGTLPQYF.

In its sample, this clone was seen a few times. The chain couples TRBV5-4 to TRBJ2-5; 10 bases are a match to TRBD2. The J segment lost 4 bases and the V segment lost 4 bases, leaving 10 bases of the junction unmatched. Per germline, CDR1 SGHNT and CDR2 YYREEE (reference sequence). The CDR3 runs to 16 residues. CDR3 nucleotide sequence: TGTGCCAGCAGCCCGCCTAGCGGGAGTGTAGGAGAGACCCAGTACTTC. Translated: CASSPPSGSVGETQYF. The full variable domain, rest sourced from reference TRBV5-4 and TRBJ2-5, is ETGVTQSPTHLIKTRGQQVTLRCSSQSGHNTVSWYQQALGQGPQFIFQYYREEENGRGNFPPRFSGLQFPNYSSELNVNALELDDSALYLCASSPPSGSVGETQYFGPGTRLLVL.

The V gene is TRBV2, the J gene TRBJ2-3, with 8 bases that match TRBD2. This CDR3 region has 14 residues. Germline CDR1 and CDR2: SNHLY and FYNNEI. The V segment lost 8 bases and the J segment 6 bases; nucleotides outside the gene matches: 10. This CDR3 reads CASASGSRRDTQYF. The CDR3 nucleotides are TGTGCCAGCGCCAGCGGGAGCCGGAGGGATACGCAGTATTTT.

The sample holds many counts of this clone. The genes are TRBV5-6 and TRBJ1-6, with D tentatively TRBD1 (5 bases). The V gene lost 4 bases and the J gene lost 9 bases, with 14 bases spanning the gap. Per the germline V gene, CDR1 is SGHDT and CDR2 is YYEEEE. The CDR3 runs to 14 residues. DNA for the CDR3: TGTGCCAGCAGCCCGGGACTCCTGACTTCACCCCTCCACTTT. Encoded protein: CASSPGLLTSPLHF.

The V gene is TRBV18, the J gene TRBJ2-5; 7 nucleotides align to TRBD2. CDR1 KGHSH and CDR2 LQKENI come from the germline V gene. The CDR3 consists of 13 residues. After removal of 5 bases from V and 4 bases from J, the junction contained 4 bases not matched to a gene. CDR3 protein: CASSSTSPETQYF. The CDR3 nucleotides read TGTGCCAGCTCATCGACTAGCCCAGAGACCCAGTACTTC.

The chain links TRBV5-5 to TRBJ2-3; D perhaps matches TRBD1 (6 bases). CDR1 and CDR2 (germline): SGHKS, YYEKEE (reference sequence). V lost 1 base and J lost 4, with 13 bases in between. This CDR3 comprises 15 residues. In DNA, the CDR3 is TGTGCCAGCAGCTTGTCCACAGGGAATGCAGATACGCAGTATTTT. Its translation: CASSLSTGNADTQYF.

In its sample, this clone was seen once. The chain has TRBV2 and TRBJ1-2, with D perhaps TRBD1 (5 bases). The CDR3 covers 14 residues. Trimming removed 7 bases from V and 8 bases from J, with 20 bases in between. CDR1 and CDR2 (germline): SNHLY, FYNNEI. CDR3 sequence: CASKSRTGVYGYTF. The CDR3 DNA is TGTGCCAGCAAGTCACGTACAGGAGTATACGGCTACACCTTC.

This rearrangement joins TRBV4-3 to TRBJ2-7; 11 bases are shared with TRBD2. The germline V gene has CDR1 LGHNA and CDR2 YSLEER. CDR3 size: 21 residues. V lost 4 bases and J lost 3; bases outside the gene matches: 23. This CDR3 is CASSPRGSGLAGPNSYYEQYF. The CDR3 bases are TGCGCCAGCAGCCCCCGAGGGTCCGGACTAGCGGGCCCAAATTCCTACTACGAGCAGTACTTC.

V is TRBV29-1 and J is TRBJ1-1, with D possibly TRBD1 on 5 matching bases. Trimming stripped 6 bases from V and 0 bases from J, with 8 bases between. The germline V gene has CDR1 SQVTM and CDR2 ANQGSEA. The length of the CDR3 is 12 residues. CDR3 DNA: TGCAGCGTAAGAGGGGTGAACACTGAAGCTTTCTTT. This gives the protein CSVRGVNTEAFF. Combining the CDR3 with reference TRBV29-1 and TRBJ1-1 gives the whole variable domain SAVISQKPSRDICQRGTSLTIQCQVDSQVTMMFWYRQQPGQSLTLIATANQGSEATYESGFVIDKFPISRPNLTFSTLTVSNMSPEDSSIYLCSVRGVNTEAFFGQGTRLTVV.

Comment on this clone: Distinct nucleotide sequences in the sample also encode this CDR3. The chain couples TRBV6-5 to TRBJ2-7; 10 positions agree with TRBD1. From germline, CDR1 is MNHEY and CDR2 SVGAGI. V gave up 5 bases and J gave up 0 bases; unmatched junction bases: 1. This CDR3 comprises 14 residues. The CDR3 region is CASSRTGGSYEQYF. In nucleotides, the CDR3 is TGTGCCAGCAGTCGGACAGGGGGCTCCTACGAGCAGTACTTC.